The rows below give T cell receptor beta chains drawn from one sample of a study of blood T cell repertoires in COVID-19. Produced via immunoSEQ multiplex PCR; TCRdb's table is partial and in-frame only. The table includes some 80,000 clones, around 81% detected once. The sample comprised peripheral blood. Every receptor here comes from a human donor in a cohort sampled during active COVID-19. CDR3s include the opening cysteine and the closing phenylalanine or tryptophan. A D gene is named only where the DNA matches it firmly. Size is omitted from some rows. Given values are once, few, many or a class for expanded clones.

v_call: TRBV11-3; j_call: TRBJ2-7; d_call: -; clone_size: -; cdr3_aa: CASRQEPGHHSYEQYF; cdr3_nt: TGTGCCAGCAGACAAGAGCCGGGACACCACTCGTACGAGCAGTACTTC
v_call: TRBV4-2; j_call: TRBJ2-5; d_call: TRBD2; clone_size: -; cdr3_aa: CASSQDFGTSDKGAETQYF; cdr3_nt: TGTGCCAGCAGCCAAGATTTTGGGACTAGCGATAAAGGGGCAGAGACCCAGTACTTC
v_call: TRBV5-1; j_call: TRBJ2-7; d_call: TRBD2; clone_size: -; cdr3_aa: CASSSSGLADYEQYF; cdr3_nt: TGCGCCAGCAGCTCCTCGGGACTAGCGGACTACGAGCAGTACTTC
v_call: TRBV28; j_call: TRBJ2-1; d_call: TRBD2; clone_size: -; cdr3_aa: CASSQLAGGGTEQFF; cdr3_nt: TGTGCCAGCAGTCAACTAGCGGGAGGCGGCACTGAGCAGTTCTTC
v_call: TRBV30; j_call: TRBJ1-5; d_call: TRBD1; clone_size: -; cdr3_aa: CAWSPGTGNQPQHF; cdr3_nt: TGTGCCTGGAGTCCAGGGACAGGGAATCAGCCCCAGCATTTT
v_call: TRBV7-3; j_call: TRBJ2-3; d_call: TRBD2; clone_size: once; cdr3_aa: CASSLWVLGSGGRDTDTQYF; cdr3_nt: TGTGCCAGCAGCTTATGGGTCTTGGGAAGCGGGGGGCGCGACACAGATACGCAGTATTTT
v_call: TRBV15; j_call: TRBJ1-3; d_call: -; clone_size: -; cdr3_aa: CATSRDYRDTSGNTIYF; cdr3_nt: TGTGCCACCAGCAGAGACTACAGGGATACCTCTGGAAACACCATATATTTT
v_call: TRBV15; j_call: TRBJ1-4; d_call: -; clone_size: -; cdr3_aa: CATTAGGTTREKLFF; cdr3_nt: TGTGCCACCACCGCGGGGGGGACCACTAGGGAAAAACTGTTTTTT
v_call: TRBV27; j_call: TRBJ1-1; d_call: -; clone_size: -; cdr3_aa: CASSLFPQRGTEAFF; cdr3_nt: TGTGCCAGCAGTTTATTCCCCCAGCGGGGCACTGAAGCTTTCTTT
v_call: TRBV5-1; j_call: TRBJ1-4; d_call: -; clone_size: -; cdr3_aa: CASSLGSMPRGYEKLFF; cdr3_nt: TGCGCCAGCAGCTTGGGGAGCATGCCTAGGGGTTATGAAAAACTGTTTTTT
v_call: TRBV21-1; j_call: TRBJ2-7; d_call: -; clone_size: -; cdr3_aa: CASSRKEPAGIGHEQYF; cdr3_nt: TGTGCCAGCAGCAGAAAAGAACCAGCGGGGATTGGTCACGAGCAGTACTTC
v_call: TRBV28; j_call: TRBJ1-5; d_call: -; clone_size: -; cdr3_aa: CASGGHGNQPQHF; cdr3_nt: TGTGCCAGCGGCGGACACGGTAATCAGCCCCAGCATTTT
v_call: TRBV12-5; j_call: TRBJ1-6; d_call: -; clone_size: -; cdr3_aa: CASGLDQVSYSPLHF; cdr3_nt: TGTGCTAGTGGTTTGGATCAGGTGTCGTATTCACCCCTCCACTTT
v_call: TRBV2; j_call: TRBJ1-5; d_call: -; clone_size: few; cdr3_aa: CASRTEGNQPQHF; cdr3_nt: TGTGCCAGTAGGACAGAGGGAAATCAGCCCCAGCATTTT
v_call: TRBV4-1; j_call: TRBJ2-2; d_call: -; clone_size: -; cdr3_aa: CASRKPGTMLNTGELFF; cdr3_nt: TGCGCCAGCAGGAAGCCGGGAACCATGCTGAACACCGGGGAGCTGTTTTTT
v_call: TRBV9; j_call: TRBJ1-4; d_call: -; clone_size: -; cdr3_aa: CASSSRQDNEKLFF; cdr3_nt: TGTGCCAGCAGCTCAAGACAGGATAATGAAAAACTGTTTTTT